The 3 T cell receptor beta chains below were found in one sample sequenced in a study of spatial heterogeneity in lung cancer. One entry per CDR3 protein results from TCRdb running MiXCR on the 5' RACE reads. The profile shows 95,000 to 120,000 distinct CDR3 sequences, roughly a tenth of them singletons. Noted time point: blood at routine non-recurrence follow-up after resection. This material consisted of PBMCs, taken at follow-up. Receptors were obtained from a female donor with early-stage non-small cell lung cancer.

This clonotype is deemed medium-sized. The V gene is TRBV7-9, the J gene TRBJ2-3; 7 positions match TRBD1. The germline gives CDR1 SEHNR, CDR2 FQNEAQ (reference sequence). The CDR3 sequence is 14 residues long. Unmatched junction bases numbered 5, after V lost 6 bases and J lost 2 bases. Written as DNA, the CDR3 is TGTGCCAGCAGGAAGACAGGGCTCACAGATACGCAGTATTTT. It encodes CASRKTGLTDTQYF.

This clonotype was seen only a few times. The chain couples TRBV25-1 to TRBJ2-7, with a weak D call TRBD2 (6 bases). The V end lost 2 bases, the J end lost 5 bases, and 13 bases lay between the germline ends. Germline CDR1 is MGHDK and CDR2 is SYGVNS. CDR3 length equals 14 residues. The CDR3 is CASSEGGLLNEQYF. The CDR3 nucleotides read TGTGCCAGCAGTGAAGGAGGGCTTCTGAACGAGCAGTACTTC.

This clonotype was seen a few times. The chain links TRBV7-3 to TRBJ2-2; 11 bases fit TRBD2. Per the germline V gene, CDR1 is SGHTA and CDR2 is FQGTGA. CDR3 length: 16 residues. Trimming took 5 bases from V and 4 from J; bases not matched to a gene: 6. This chain's CDR3 is CASSPATSGSTGELFF. The CDR3 region has the DNA TGTGCCAGCAGCCCGGCCACTAGCGGGAGCACCGGGGAGCTGTTTTTT. The complete variable domain, with remaining parts taken from reference TRBV7-3 and TRBJ2-2, reads GAGVSQTPSNKVTEKGKYVELRCDPISGHTALYWYRQSLGQGPEFLIYFQGTGAADDSGLPNDRFFAVRPEGSVSTLKIQRTERGDSAVYLCASSPATSGSTGELFFGEGSRLTVL.